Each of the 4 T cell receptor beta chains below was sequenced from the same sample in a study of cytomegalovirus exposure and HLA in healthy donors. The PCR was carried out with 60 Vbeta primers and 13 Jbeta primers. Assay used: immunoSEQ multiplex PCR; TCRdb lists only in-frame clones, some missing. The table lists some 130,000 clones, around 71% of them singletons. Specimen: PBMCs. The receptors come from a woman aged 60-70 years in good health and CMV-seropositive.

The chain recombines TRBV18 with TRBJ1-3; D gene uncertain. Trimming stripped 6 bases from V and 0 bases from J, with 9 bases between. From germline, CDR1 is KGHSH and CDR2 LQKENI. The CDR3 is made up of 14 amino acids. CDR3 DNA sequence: TGTGCCAGCTCGCCAGCGGGCTCTGGAAACACCATATATTTT. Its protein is CASSPAGSGNTIYF.

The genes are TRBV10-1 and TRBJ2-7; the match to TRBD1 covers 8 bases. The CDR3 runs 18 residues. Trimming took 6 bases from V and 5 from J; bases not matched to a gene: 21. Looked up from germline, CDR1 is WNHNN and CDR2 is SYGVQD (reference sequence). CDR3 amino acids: CASSEEQSGKTGVHEQYF. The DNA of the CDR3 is TGCGCCAGCAGCGAAGAACAATCGGGAAAGACAGGGGTGCACGAGCAGTACTTC.

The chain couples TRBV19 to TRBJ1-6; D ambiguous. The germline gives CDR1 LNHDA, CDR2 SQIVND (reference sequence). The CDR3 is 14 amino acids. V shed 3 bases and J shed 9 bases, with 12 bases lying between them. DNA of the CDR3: TGTGCCAGTAGTATTATGTACTCGGGTTCACCCCTCCACTTT. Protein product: CASSIMYSGSPLHF.

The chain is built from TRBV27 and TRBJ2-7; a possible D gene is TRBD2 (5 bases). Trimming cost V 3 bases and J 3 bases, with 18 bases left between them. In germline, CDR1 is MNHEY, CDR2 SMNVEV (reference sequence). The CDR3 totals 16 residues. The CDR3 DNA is TGTGCCAGCAGTTTTGGGTCGATGGCGGGCTTCTACGAGCAGTACTTC. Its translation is CASSFGSMAGFYEQYF.